This section outlines one TCR beta chain sequence together with its context. Its antigen is unknown. Some clones are missing from TCRdb's copy, which holds only in-frame ones; the method was immunoSEQ multiplex PCR. The table shows about 14,000 clones, with 70% occurring only once. This record comes from a study of cytotoxic CD8 clonotypes in ibrutinib-treated CLL. In the study overall: Mean productive templates were approximately 240,000; mean productive rearrangements were fewer than 95,000.

General study results and limits: The clonality went up when patients responded to ibrutinib and dropped back toward baseline at progression.

CDR3 length: 15 amino acids. Looked up from germline, CDR1 is SGHRS and CDR2 is YFSETQ. With 5 bases clipped from V and 0 bases from J, the junction kept 5 bases outside the gene matches. Library input was approximately 1.8 micrograms of DNA from cryopreserved PBMCs. The sequencing here drew on PBMCs, taken before ibrutinib treatment. This chain links TRBV5-1 with TRBJ2-1, with 7 bases aligning to TRBD2. The receptor's source is a human donor with chronic lymphocytic leukemia. The CDR3 loop reads CASREGGSSYNEQFF. CDR3 nucleotides: TGCGCCAGCAGGGAGGGAGGGAGCTCCTACAATGAGCAGTTCTTC.